This T cell receptor beta chain emerged from a study of identical twins (dated by TCRdb to the mid-2010s). Context from the whole study: To test whether fetal clonotypes persist, this study deep-sequenced TCR alpha and beta repertoires from monozygotic twins, from unrelated adults of various ages, and from cord blood. To rule out contamination, the twin experiments were replicated at different times with different library preparation protocols. What the study reported, not specific to this receptor: Because the same donors could not be followed over many years, conclusions were based on cross-sectional statistical analysis. Invariant T cells such as MAIT and iNKT could partly confound zero-insertion analyses, although diverse VJ usage argued against such confounding for most clonotypes. Compared with coincidental sharing between unrelated individuals, an excess of low generation-probability sequences was observed among out-of-frame TCR alpha sequences shared between twins. Recombination models systematically underestimated out-of-frame TCR alpha sharing in monozygotic twins but agreed with sharing between unrelated individuals. In beta out-of-frame sequences, excess twin sharing was weaker, because having fewer shared sequences lowered the signal-to-noise ratio. Fewer insertions were carried by abundant cord blood beta clonotypes; a weaker similar trend was observed in young adult naive repertoires, while no such trend was observed in memory repertoires.

Concerning this clonotype: Its antigen remains unidentified. One base away there is no much larger clone; base qualities are not given.

All donors were healthy Caucasians. The study also sequenced three unrelated non-twin adults: a male aged 18 to 29, a male aged 50 to 59 and a female aged 50 to 59. Using Miltenyi CD45RO+ enrichment and human naive T-cell isolation kits, memory (CD45RO+) and naive T cells were isolated from PBMC. Libraries were constructed by 5' RACE. Sequencing used an Illumina HiSeq 2000. Template switching added a universal primer binding site, and the final cDNA carried a unique molecular identifier that allowed TCR cDNA molecules to be counted accurately. First-strand cDNA for TCR alpha and beta chains was synthesized from specific primers in the conserved constant-segment region. Each cDNA library was double barcoded, with a SMART-Mk sample barcode plus Illumina barcodes, to control for contamination. TruSeq adapter sequences along with Illumina sample barcodes were introduced in two successive PCR steps. Sequencing of the TCR alpha and beta cDNA libraries was done on the Illumina HiSeq platform using custom primers. On the authors' methods: MiGEC was used to process raw reads and extract unique molecular identifiers, and MiXCR was used to find CDR3 positions. Recombination models were inferred per individual with the repgenHMM and IGoR tools using an EM algorithm. The analysis of shared clonotypes was done with the tcR package in R, with sharing normalized by the product of cloneset sizes. To study raw recombination free of thymic and clonal selection effects, out-of-frame nonproductive sequences were analyzed. TCRdb reanalyzed the raw reads on its own, using fastp at Q25 for trimming and MiXCR for clone calling, and kept in-frame beta chains. Entries are consolidated by CDR3 protein sequence, retaining the most common genes and DNA. TCRdb's processing, not the authors', yielded these V and J calls. The sample data list about 390,000 distinct CDR3 sequences, and roughly 9% of these were observed just once. Jointly, the top ten make up 7.5% to 9.5% of the sample.

From its cysteine to its phenylalanine, the CDR3 spans 12 amino acids. The only DNA kept is the CDR3, 36 bases in frame from the first base. V is trimmed back by 9 bases and J by 7 bases, and the junction contains 9 bases that no gene match accounts for. Sequences MDHEN (CDR1) and SYDVKM (CDR2) are obtained from the germline V gene. The material sequenced was naive T cells sorted from blood. In light of the paper, this sample's cell subset or site label describes: cells isolated with a human naive T-cell isolation kit. The source of this sequence is a woman aged 45-65 years in good health. Rearrangement joined TRBV28 to TRBJ2-7; TRBD1 agrees with 7 junctional bases. The CDR3 reads CASTRGLVEQYF. The DNA sequence reads TGTGCCAGTACTAGGGGGCTTGTTGAGCAGTACTTC.